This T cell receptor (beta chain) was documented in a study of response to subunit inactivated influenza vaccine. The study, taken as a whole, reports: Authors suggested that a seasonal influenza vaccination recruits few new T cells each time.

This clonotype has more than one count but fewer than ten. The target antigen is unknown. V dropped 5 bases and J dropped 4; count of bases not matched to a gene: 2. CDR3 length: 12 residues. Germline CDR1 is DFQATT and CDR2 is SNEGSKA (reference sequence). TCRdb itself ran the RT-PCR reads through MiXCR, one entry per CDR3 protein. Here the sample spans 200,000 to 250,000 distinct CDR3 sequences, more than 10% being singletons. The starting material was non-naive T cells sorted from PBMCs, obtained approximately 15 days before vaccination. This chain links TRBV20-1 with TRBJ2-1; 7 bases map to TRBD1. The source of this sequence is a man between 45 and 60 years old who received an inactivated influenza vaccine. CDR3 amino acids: CSAGDSYNEQFF. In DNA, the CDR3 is TGCAGTGCTGGGGACAGTTACAATGAGCAGTTCTTC.